This T cell receptor (beta chain) was identified during a study of glioma-infiltrating T cells after dendritic cell vaccination. About the research overall: Treatment, given 2003 to 2012, was autologous tumor lysate-pulsed dendritic cell vaccination.

The CDR3 runs to 15 residues. The germline V and J ends were trimmed by 6 bases and 1 base, with 12 bases remaining between them. The germline gives CDR1 MNHEY, CDR2 SVGAGI. Patients had residual fresh-frozen tumor tissue and more than two years of survival data. The PCR used 60 V beta and 13 J beta primers. The table came from immunoSEQ multiplex PCR; TCRdb's copy has only in-frame clones and leaves some out. The data contain some 73,000 clones, approximately 80% of them seen just once; the ten biggest clones take up 2.1%. This chain links TRBV6-5 with TRBJ2-2; maybe TRBD1 (6 bases). The sequenced sample was blood, obtained before dendritic cell vaccination. This TCR was recovered from a human donor with glioblastoma. Here the CDR3 reads CASRRGRENTGELFF. Here the CDR3 DNA reads TGTGCCAGCAGAAGGGGGAGAGAGAACACCGGGGAGCTGTTTTTT.